This passage covers 3 T cell receptor beta chains from one sample sequenced in a study of shared clonotypes between healthy human individuals. Measured with immunoSEQ multiplex PCR; TCRdb has only the in-frame clones, and not every one. The table lists approximately 2,000,000 clones, just under 95% of them singletons. Specimen: naive CD4+ T cells from PBMCs. Subset indicated: CD45RA+ positively selected. These receptors were collected from a man aged 18 to 29 in good health. Some clones in this sample may be carry-over from other donors' samples.

The chain carries TRBV2 and TRBJ2-7; D may be TRBD2 (5 bases). The CDR3 loop spans 12 amino acids. Germline CDR1 is SNHLY and CDR2 is FYNNEI. The germline V and J ends were trimmed by 8 bases and 6 bases, with 14 bases remaining between them. The DNA of the CDR3 is TGTGCCAGCTGCGACTACCCCTCCGAGCAGTACTTC. Its protein product is CASCDYPSEQYF.

V gene TRBV7-2 combines with J gene TRBJ2-1; 7 nucleotides match TRBD2. The CDR3 runs 12 residues. Germline V gene sequence: CDR1 SGHTA, CDR2 FQGNSA. V was pared by 3 bases and J by 10 bases, with 3 bases of the junction left unmatched. The CDR3 coding sequence is TGTGCCAGCAGCTTTACTAGCGCCGAGCAGTTCTTC. Translating it yields CASSFTSAEQFF.

The chain carries TRBV5-4 and TRBJ2-3; the D gene could be TRBD1 or TRBD2 (5 bases each). This CDR3 spans 16 amino acids. V was shortened by 6 bases and J by 2 bases, with 19 bases between the two germline ends. In germline, CDR1 is SGHNT, CDR2 YYREEE (reference sequence). CDR3 sequence: CASTSPGTPPTDTQYF. CDR3 sequence (DNA): TGTGCCAGCACCTCCCCCGGGACCCCACCCACAGATACGCAGTATTTT.